This T cell receptor (beta chain) was sequenced for a study of identical twins. Findings and limits, study-wide: Invariant MAIT and iNKT cells are populations that could partly confound zero-insertion analyses.

Per germline, CDR1 SGHTA and CDR2 FQGNSA. This CDR3 has 13 residues. The V end lost 5 bases, the J end lost 14 bases, and 19 bases lay between the germline ends. TCRdb re-called the 5' RACE reads through MiXCR, storing one row per CDR3 protein. The repertoire holds 550,000 to 700,000 distinct CDR3 sequences, with roughly 9.9% as singletons. At least ten counts were recorded for this clonotype. What it recognizes is unknown. This same sample was also taken into another study, of yellow fever vaccine responses in identical twins.

Material: PBMCs. This clonotype was obtained from a woman younger than 35 in good health. V usage is TRBV7-2 and J usage is TRBJ2-1; D is uncertain. CDR3 protein: CASSPSPPGLKFF. The CDR3 bases are TGTGCCAGCAGCCCTAGTCCTCCGGGCCTTAAGTTCTTC.